This T cell receptor (beta chain) was captured in a study of Ad26.COV2.S vaccination and SARS-CoV-2 variants. Study-level background: Ad26.COV2.S was injected intramuscularly once or twice, 56 days apart.

Study results and caveats: Spike-specific TCR breadth in vaccine recipients exceeded that seen in placebo recipients.

The method was immunoSEQ multiplex PCR; TCRdb's version includes in-frame clones alone and lacks a portion of them. The table has some 400,000 clones, about 89% seen once. Regarding this clone: Its antigen is undetermined.

Noted treatment: 15 to 20 received Ad26.COV2.S at low or high dose, single or two shots; roughly five received placebo; per-sample allocation not given. Material that was analyzed had been drawn on day 63 after the first vaccine or placebo injection. Within Boston, the person who donated was an adult of 18-55 years. Trimming cost V 5 bases and J 1 base; bases outside gene matches: 1. CDR1 is SGHTA, CDR2 FQGTGA, per germline. The CDR3 sequence is 13 residues long. The rearrangement joins TRBV7-3 to TRBJ2-5; 7 bases match TRBD2. This TCR was recovered from a person aged 18-60 years who received the Ad26.COV2.S COVID-19 vaccine or a placebo. Here the sequenced sample was peripheral blood, taken in a trial of Ad26.COV2.S vaccine versus placebo. CDR3 DNA sequence: TGTGCCAGCAGCACTAGCGTCCAAGAGACCCAGTACTTC. It is translated as CASSTSVQETQYF. Together with reference TRBV7-3 and TRBJ2-5, the CDR3 gives the full variable domain: GAGVSQTPSNKVTEKGKYVELRCDPISGHTALYWYRQSLGQGPEFLIYFQGTGAADDSGLPNDRFFAVRPEGSVSTLKIQRTERGDSAVYLCASSTSVQETQYFGPGTRLLVL.